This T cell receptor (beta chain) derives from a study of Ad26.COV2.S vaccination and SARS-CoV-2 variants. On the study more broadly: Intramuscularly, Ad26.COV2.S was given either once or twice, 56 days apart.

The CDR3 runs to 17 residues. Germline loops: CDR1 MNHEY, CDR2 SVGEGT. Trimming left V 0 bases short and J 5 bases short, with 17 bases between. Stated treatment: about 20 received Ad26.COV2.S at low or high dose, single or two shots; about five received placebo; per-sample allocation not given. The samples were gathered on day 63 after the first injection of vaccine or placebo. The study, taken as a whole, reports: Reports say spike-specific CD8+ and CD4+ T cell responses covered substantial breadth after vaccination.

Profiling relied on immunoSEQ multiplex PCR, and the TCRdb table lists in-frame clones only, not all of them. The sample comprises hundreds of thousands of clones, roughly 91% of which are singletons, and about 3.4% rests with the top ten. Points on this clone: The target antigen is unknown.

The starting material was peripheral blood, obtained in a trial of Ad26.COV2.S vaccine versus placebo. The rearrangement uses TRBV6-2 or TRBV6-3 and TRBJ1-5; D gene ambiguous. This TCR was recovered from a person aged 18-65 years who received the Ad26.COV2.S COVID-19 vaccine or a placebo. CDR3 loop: CASSYSIGRPVDQPQHF. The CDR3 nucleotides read TGTGCCAGCAGTTACTCGATCGGGAGGCCTGTAGATCAGCCCCAGCATTTT.